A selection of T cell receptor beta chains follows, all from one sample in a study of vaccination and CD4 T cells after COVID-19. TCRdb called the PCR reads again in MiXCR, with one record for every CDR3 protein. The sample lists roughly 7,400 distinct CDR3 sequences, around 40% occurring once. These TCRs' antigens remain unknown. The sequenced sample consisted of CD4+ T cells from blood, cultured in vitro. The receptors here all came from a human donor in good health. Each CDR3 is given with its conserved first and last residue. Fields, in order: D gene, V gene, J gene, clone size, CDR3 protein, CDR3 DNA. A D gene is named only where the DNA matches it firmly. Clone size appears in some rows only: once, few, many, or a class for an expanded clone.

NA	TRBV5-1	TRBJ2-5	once	CASSLEDLTGETQYF	TGCGCCAGCAGCTTGGAAGACCTAACGGGAGAGACCCAGTACTTC
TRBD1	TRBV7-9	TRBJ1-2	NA	CASSPRDRGYGYTF	TGTGCCAGCAGCCCTAGGGACAGGGGTTATGGCTACACCTTC
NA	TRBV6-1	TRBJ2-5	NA	CASSGGLAETQYF	TGTGCCAGCAGTGGAGGACTGGCAGAGACCCAGTACTTC
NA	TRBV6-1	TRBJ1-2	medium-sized	CASSAAGNYGYTF	TGTGCCAGCAGTGCGGCAGGAAACTATGGCTACACCTTC
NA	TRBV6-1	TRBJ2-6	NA	CALIGVGAGANVLTF	TGTGCCCTCATCGGGGTCGGAGCCGGGGCCAACGTCCTGACTTTC
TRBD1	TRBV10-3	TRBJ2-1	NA	CAISRAGTGVGNEQFF	TGTGCCATCTCACGGGCGGGGACAGGGGTTGGTAATGAGCAGTTCTTC
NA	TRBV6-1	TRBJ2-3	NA	CASRPGLSTDTQYF	TGTGCCAGCCGCCCCGGACTAAGCACAGATACGCAGTATTTT
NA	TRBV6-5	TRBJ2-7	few	CASSYRGAGYEQYF	TGTGCCAGCAGTTACCGAGGAGCGGGCTACGAGCAGTACTTC
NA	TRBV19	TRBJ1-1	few	CASSIGTVNTEAFF	TGTGCCAGTAGTATAGGGACAGTGAACACTGAAGCTTTCTTT
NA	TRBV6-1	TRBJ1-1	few	CASSRGRGPNTEAFF	TGTGCCAGCAGCCGCGGTAGGGGTCCGAACACTGAAGCTTTCTTT
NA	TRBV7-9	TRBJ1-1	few	CASSRILGANTEAFF	TGTGCCAGCAGCAGAATATTGGGGGCCAACACTGAAGCTTTCTTT
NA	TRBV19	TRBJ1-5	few	CASSAMRNNQPQHF	TGTGCCAGTAGCGCCATGAGGAACAATCAGCCCCAGCATTTT
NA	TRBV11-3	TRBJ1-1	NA	CASSSEDTEAFF	TGTGCCAGCAGCTCAGAGGACACTGAAGCTTTCTTT
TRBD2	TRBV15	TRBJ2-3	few	CATKTSGGVGIADTQYF	TGTGCCACCAAGACTAGCGGGGGGGTGGGAATCGCCGATACGCAGTATTTT
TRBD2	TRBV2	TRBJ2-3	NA	CASSARGDGRALTQYF	TGTGCCAGCAGTGCTAGGGGGGACGGGAGGGCCCTAACGCAGTATTTT
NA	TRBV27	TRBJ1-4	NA	CASSLAPGPRQEKLFF	TGTGCCAGCAGCTTAGCCCCGGGTCCCCGACAGGAAAAACTGTTTTTT
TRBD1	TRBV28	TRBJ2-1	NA	CATSVGTDYNEQFF	TGTGCCACCTCGGTGGGGACAGATTACAATGAGCAGTTCTTC
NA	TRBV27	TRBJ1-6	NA	CASRIKNYNSPLHF	TGTGCCAGCAGGATCAAGAATTATAATTCACCCCTCCACTTT
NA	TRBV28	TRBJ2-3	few	CASSLRIPDTQYF	TGTGCCAGCAGTTTAAGGATCCCAGATACGCAGTATTTT
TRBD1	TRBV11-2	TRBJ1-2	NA	CASSSGQRGNYGYTF	TGTGCCAGCAGCTCGGGACAGAGGGGTAACTATGGCTACACCTTC
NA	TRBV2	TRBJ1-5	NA	CASSDWVSSNQPQHF	TGTGCCAGCAGTGATTGGGTTTCTAGCAATCAGCCCCAGCATTTT
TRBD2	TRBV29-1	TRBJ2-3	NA	CSVRILAGGPADTQYF	TGCAGCGTCCGCATACTAGCGGGGGGGCCGGCAGATACGCAGTATTTT
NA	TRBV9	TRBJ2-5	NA	CASSPRQPNPSETQYF	TGTGCCAGCAGCCCCCGACAGCCAAACCCATCGGAGACCCAGTACTTC
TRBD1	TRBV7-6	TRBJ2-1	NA	CASSLAQGTYNEQFF	TGTGCCAGCAGCTTAGCACAGGGGACCTACAATGAGCAGTTCTTC
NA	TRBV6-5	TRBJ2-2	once	CASSYAGSPKEELFF	TGTGCCAGCAGTTACGCCGGGAGTCCCAAAGAGGAGCTGTTTTTT
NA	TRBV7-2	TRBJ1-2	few	CASSPGGIPYGYTF	TGTGCCAGCAGCCCCGGGGGGATTCCGTATGGCTACACCTTC
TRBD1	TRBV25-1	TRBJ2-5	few	CASSDTGVSETQYF	TGTGCCAGCAGTGATACAGGGGTTTCAGAGACCCAGTACTTC
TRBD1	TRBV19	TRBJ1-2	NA	CASSVRQGYGYTF	TGTGCCAGTAGTGTCCGACAGGGCTATGGCTACACCTTC
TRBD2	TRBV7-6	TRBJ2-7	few	CASSLTTSGAPYEQYF	TGTGCCAGCAGCTTAACTACTAGCGGGGCCCCCTACGAGCAGTACTTC
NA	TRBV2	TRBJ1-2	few	CASSVTANYGYTF	TGTGCCAGCAGTGTTACAGCTAACTATGGCTACACCTTC
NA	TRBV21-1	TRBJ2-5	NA	CARPQTVQETQYF	TGTGCCAGACCACAGACAGTCCAAGAGACCCAGTACTTC
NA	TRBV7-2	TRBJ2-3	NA	CASSLGFADTQYF	TGTGCCAGCAGCTTGGGATTCGCAGATACGCAGTATTTT
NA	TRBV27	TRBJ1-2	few	CASSWGGQAGSYTF	TGTGCCAGCAGTTGGGGCGGGCAGGCCGGAAGCTACACCTTC
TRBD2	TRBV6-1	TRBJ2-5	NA	CASRLAGRALETQYF	TGTGCCAGCAGATTAGCGGGCAGGGCTCTAGAGACCCAGTACTTC
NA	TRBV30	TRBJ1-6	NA	CAWMFARGNSPLHF	TGTGCCTGGATGTTTGCCAGGGGAAATTCACCCCTCCACTTT
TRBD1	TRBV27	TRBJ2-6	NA	CASHRQGSGANVLTF	TGTGCCAGCCATCGACAGGGCTCTGGGGCCAACGTCCTGACTTTC
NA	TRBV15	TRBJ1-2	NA	CATSSESLRRPGGYTF	TGTGCCACCAGCTCCGAGAGTCTCAGGCGGCCGGGTGGCTACACCTTC
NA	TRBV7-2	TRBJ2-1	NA	CASSLRPSNEQFF	TGTGCCAGCAGCTTACGGCCTAGCAATGAGCAGTTCTTC
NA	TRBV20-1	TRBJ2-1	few	CSASPSRPSYNEQFF	TGCAGTGCTTCGCCTTCGCGTCCGAGTTACAATGAGCAGTTCTTC
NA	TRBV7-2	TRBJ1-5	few	CASSLQQGRNQPQHF	TGTGCCAGCAGCTTACAGCAGGGGCGCAATCAGCCCCAGCATTTT
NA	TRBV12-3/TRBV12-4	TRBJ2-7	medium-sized	CASRMGLLYEQYF	TGTGCCAGCAGGATGGGACTTCTCTACGAGCAGTACTTC
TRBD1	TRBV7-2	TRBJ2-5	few	CASSLGAGGGRETQYF	TGTGCCAGCAGCTTAGGGGCAGGGGGCGGGCGAGAGACCCAGTACTTC
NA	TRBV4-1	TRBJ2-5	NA	CASSQDLFRQETQYF	TGCGCCAGCAGCCAAGATTTGTTCAGGCAAGAGACCCAGTACTTC
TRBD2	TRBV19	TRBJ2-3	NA	CASSTGLTADTQYF	TGTGCCAGTAGTACGGGACTAACTGCAGATACGCAGTATTTT
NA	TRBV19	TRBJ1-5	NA	CASSIGAGDSNQPQHF	TGTGCCAGTAGTATAGGGGCAGGAGATAGCAATCAGCCCCAGCATTTT